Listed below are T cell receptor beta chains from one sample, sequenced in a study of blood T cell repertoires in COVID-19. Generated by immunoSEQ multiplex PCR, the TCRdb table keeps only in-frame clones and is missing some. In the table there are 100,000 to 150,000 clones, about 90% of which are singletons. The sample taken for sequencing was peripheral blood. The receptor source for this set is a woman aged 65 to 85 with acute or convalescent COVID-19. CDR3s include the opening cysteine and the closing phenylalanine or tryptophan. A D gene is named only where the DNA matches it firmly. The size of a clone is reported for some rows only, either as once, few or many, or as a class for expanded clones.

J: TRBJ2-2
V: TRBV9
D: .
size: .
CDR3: CASSVIANTGELFF
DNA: TGTGCCAGCAGCGTAATAGCGAACACCGGGGAGCTGTTTTTT

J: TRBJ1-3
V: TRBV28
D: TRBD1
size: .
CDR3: CASGEGGTGNTIYF
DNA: TGTGCCAGCGGGGAAGGGGGCACGGGAAACACCATATATTTT

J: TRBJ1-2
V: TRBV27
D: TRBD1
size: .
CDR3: CASADRGRNYGYTF
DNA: TGTGCCAGCGCCGACAGGGGAAGGAACTATGGCTACACCTTC

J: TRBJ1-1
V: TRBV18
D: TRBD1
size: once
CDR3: CASSPPNDRVKAFF
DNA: TGTGCCAGCTCACCACCTAATGACAGGGTGAAGGCTTTCTTT

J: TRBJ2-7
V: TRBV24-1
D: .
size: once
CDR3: CATSVTGDFYEQYF
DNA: TGTGCCACCAGTGTAACCGGGGATTTCTACGAGCAGTACTTC

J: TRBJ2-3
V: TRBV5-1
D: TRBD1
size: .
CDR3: CASSRSGTGFTDTQYF
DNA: TGCGCCAGCAGCCGCTCCGGGACAGGGTTTACAGATACGCAGTATTTT

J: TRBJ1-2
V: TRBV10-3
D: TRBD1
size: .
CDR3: CAISPGQGNYGYTF
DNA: TGTGCCATCAGTCCCGGACAGGGGAACTATGGCTACACCTTC

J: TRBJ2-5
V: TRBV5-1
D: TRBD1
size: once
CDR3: CASSRDRVGETQYF
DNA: TGCGCCAGCAGCCGGGACAGGGTTGGGGAGACCCAGTACTTC

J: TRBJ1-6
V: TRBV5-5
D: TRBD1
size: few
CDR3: CASSLVAGQQNSPLHF
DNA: TGTGCCAGCAGCTTGGTTGCGGGACAGCAAAATTCACCCCTCCACTTT

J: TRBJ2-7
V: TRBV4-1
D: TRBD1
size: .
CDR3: CASSHPDRASYEQYF
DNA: TGCGCCAGCAGCCACCCCGACAGGGCGTCCTACGAGCAGTACTTC

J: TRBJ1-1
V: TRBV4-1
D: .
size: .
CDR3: CASSQGSGERTEAFF
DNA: TGCGCCAGCAGCCAAGGGTCGGGAGAGAGAACTGAAGCTTTCTTT

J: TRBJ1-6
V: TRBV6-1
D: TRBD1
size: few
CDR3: CASSEVDRGLTPLHF
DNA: TGTGCCAGCAGTGAAGTCGACAGGGGGTTGACACCCCTCCACTTT

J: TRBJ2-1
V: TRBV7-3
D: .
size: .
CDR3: CASSLNTGGEQFF
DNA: TGTGCCAGCAGCTTAAATACGGGTGGTGAGCAGTTCTTC

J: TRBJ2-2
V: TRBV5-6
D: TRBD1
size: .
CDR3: CASRPTGGTGELFF
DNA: TGTGCCAGCAGACCTACAGGGGGCACCGGGGAGCTGTTTTTT

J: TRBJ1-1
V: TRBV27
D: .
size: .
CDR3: CASSLAGVEGTEAFF
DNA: TGTGCCAGCAGCCTTGCCGGCGTGGAGGGCACTGAAGCTTTCTTT

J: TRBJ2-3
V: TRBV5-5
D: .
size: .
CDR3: CASSFLSSSTDTQYF
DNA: TGTGCCAGCAGCTTTCTAAGTTCTAGCACAGATACGCAGTATTTT

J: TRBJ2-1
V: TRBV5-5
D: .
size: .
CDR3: CASSLSSVYNEQFF
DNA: TGTGCCAGCAGCTTATCTAGCGTTTACAATGAGCAGTTCTTC

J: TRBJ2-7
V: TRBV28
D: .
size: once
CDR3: CASSVPPDSRYEQYF
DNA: TGTGCCAGCAGTGTTCCCCCGGACAGCAGGTACGAGCAGTACTTC

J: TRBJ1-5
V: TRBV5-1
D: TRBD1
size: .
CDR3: CASSPDRGSQPQHF
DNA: TGCGCCAGCAGCCCGGACAGGGGGAGTCAGCCCCAGCATTTT

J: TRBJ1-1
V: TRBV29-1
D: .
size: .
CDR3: CSAKRFNTEAFF
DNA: TGCAGCGCGAAGCGGTTTAACACTGAAGCTTTCTTT

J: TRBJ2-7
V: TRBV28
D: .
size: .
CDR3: CASTPGGESYEQYF
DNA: TGTGCCAGCACCCCCGGAGGGGAGTCCTACGAGCAGTACTTC

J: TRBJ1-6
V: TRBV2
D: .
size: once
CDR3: CASRKASSYNSPLHF
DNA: TGTGCCAGCAGGAAAGCAAGCTCCTATAATTCACCCCTCCACTTT

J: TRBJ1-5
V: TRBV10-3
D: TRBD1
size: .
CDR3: CAISEGQGTRKPQHF
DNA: TGTGCCATCAGTGAGGGACAGGGTACTCGTAAGCCCCAGCATTTT

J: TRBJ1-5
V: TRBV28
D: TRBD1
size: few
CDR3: CASSLIQGAHSNQPQHF
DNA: TGTGCCAGCAGTTTAATTCAGGGGGCCCATAGCAATCAGCCCCAGCATTTT

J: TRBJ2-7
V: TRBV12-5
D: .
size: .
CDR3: CASGLVRAGSVHEQYF
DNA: TGTGCTAGTGGTTTGGTACGGGCGGGTTCCGTCCACGAGCAGTACTTC

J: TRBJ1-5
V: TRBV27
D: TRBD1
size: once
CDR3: CASSQQGMYQPQHF
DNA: TGTGCCAGCAGCCAACAGGGGATGTATCAGCCCCAGCATTTT

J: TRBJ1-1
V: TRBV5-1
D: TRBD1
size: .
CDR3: CASSIGTANTEAFF
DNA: TGCGCCAGCAGCATAGGGACAGCAAACACTGAAGCTTTCTTT

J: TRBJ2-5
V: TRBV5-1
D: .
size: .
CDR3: CASSNSLFETQYF
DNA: TGCGCCAGCAGTAACAGTCTTTTCGAGACCCAGTACTTC

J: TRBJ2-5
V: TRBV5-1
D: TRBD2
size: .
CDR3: CASSRTSGGSQETQYF
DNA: TGCGCCAGCAGCAGGACTAGCGGGGGGTCACAAGAGACCCAGTACTTC

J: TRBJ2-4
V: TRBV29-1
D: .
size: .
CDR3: CSVGQTLAKNIQYF
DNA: TGCAGCGTCGGACAGACGCTAGCCAAAAACATTCAGTACTTC

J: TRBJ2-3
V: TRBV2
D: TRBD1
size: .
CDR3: CASRDRGRDTQYF
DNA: TGTGCCAGCAGGGACAGGGGGAGAGATACGCAGTATTTT

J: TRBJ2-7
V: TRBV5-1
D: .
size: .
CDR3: CASSSSQGKPYEQYF
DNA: TGCGCCAGCAGCTCCAGTCAGGGGAAGCCCTACGAGCAGTACTTC

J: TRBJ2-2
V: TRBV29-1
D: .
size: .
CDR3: CSVLRTGELFF
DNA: TGCAGCGTGCTCCGGACCGGGGAGCTGTTTTTT

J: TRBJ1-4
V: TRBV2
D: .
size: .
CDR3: CASSVLGGGEKLFF
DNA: TGTGCCAGCAGTGTTTTAGGGGGGGGAGAAAAACTGTTTTTT

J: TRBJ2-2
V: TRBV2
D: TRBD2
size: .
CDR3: CASREVAGATGELFF
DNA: TGTGCCAGCAGGGAGGTAGCGGGGGCCACCGGGGAGCTGTTTTTT

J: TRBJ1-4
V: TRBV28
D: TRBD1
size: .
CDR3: CASSSGQGNEKLFF
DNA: TGTGCCAGCAGTTCCGGACAGGGGAATGAAAAACTGTTTTTT

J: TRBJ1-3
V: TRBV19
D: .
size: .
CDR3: CASSIAGSNPGNTIYF
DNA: TGTGCCAGTAGTATAGCAGGTTCCAATCCTGGAAACACCATATATTTT

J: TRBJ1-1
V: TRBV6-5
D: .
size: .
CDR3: CASSYSRSREAFF
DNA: TGTGCCAGCAGTTACTCGAGGAGCCGGGAAGCTTTCTTT

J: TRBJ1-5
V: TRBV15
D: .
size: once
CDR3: CATSRELTGAGPQHF
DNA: TGTGCCACCAGCAGAGAATTGACAGGTGCCGGGCCCCAGCATTTT

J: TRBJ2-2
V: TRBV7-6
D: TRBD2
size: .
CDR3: CASSPMGGAGTGELFF
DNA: TGTGCCAGCAGCCCTATGGGAGGGGCTGGCACCGGGGAGCTGTTTTTT

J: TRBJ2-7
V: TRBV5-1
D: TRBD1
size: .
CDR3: CASSYTGDEQYF
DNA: TGCGCCAGCAGCTATACAGGGGACGAGCAGTACTTC

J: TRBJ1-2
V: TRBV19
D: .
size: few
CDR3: CASSVGQFYGYTF
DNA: TGTGCCAGTAGTGTCGGACAGTTCTATGGCTACACCTTC

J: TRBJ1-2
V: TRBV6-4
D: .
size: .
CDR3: CASSPGQQNYGYTF
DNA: TGTGCCAGCAGTCCGGGACAACAAAACTATGGCTACACCTTC

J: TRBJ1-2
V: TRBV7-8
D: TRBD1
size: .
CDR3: CASSSALGQIYGYTF
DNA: TGTGCCAGCAGCTCAGCCCTGGGACAGATCTATGGCTACACCTTC

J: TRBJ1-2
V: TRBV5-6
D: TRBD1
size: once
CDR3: CASSPGTDLGYTF
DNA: TGTGCCAGCAGCCCTGGGACAGACCTAGGCTACACCTTC

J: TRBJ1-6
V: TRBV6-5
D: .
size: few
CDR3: CASSLTQGPSPLHF
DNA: TGTGCCAGCAGTTTAACACAGGGACCTTCACCCCTCCACTTT

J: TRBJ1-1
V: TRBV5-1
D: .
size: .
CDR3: CASRRDGNTEAFF
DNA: TGCGCCAGCAGGAGGGATGGGAACACTGAAGCTTTCTTT

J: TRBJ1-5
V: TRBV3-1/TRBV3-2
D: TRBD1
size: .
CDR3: CASTQGGSQPQHF
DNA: TGTGCCAGCACCCAGGGGGGGTCTCAGCCCCAGCATTTT

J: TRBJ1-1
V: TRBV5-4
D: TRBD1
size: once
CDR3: CASSWLAGGATEAFF
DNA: TGTGCCAGCAGCTGGTTAGCAGGGGGTGCGACTGAAGCTTTCTTT

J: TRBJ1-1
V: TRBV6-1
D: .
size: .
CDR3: CASSEAAKAFF
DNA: TGTGCCAGCAGTGAAGCGGCAAAAGCTTTCTTT

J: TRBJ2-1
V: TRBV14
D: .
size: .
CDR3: CASSQVTGNNEQFF
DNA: TGTGCCAGCAGCCAAGTCACGGGGAACAATGAGCAGTTCTTC

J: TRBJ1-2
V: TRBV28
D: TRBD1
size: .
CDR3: CASSYSDRGYGYTF
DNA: TGTGCCAGCAGTTACTCCGACAGGGGCTATGGCTACACCTTC

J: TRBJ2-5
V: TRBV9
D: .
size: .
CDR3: CASSVGTGIQETQYF
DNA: TGTGCCAGCAGCGTAGGTACAGGGATCCAAGAGACCCAGTACTTC